The 28 T cell receptor beta chains reported below all come from one sample, sequenced in a study of technical replicates of blood from several donors. Generated by immunoSEQ multiplex PCR, the TCRdb table keeps only in-frame clones and is missing some. The sample consists of under 70,000 clones, about 82% of them appearing once. Input material: PBMCs. These receptors came from a human donor in good health. Some clones in this sample may be carry-over from other donors' samples.

The chain uses TRBV2 and TRBJ2-7, with D perhaps matching TRBD1 (6 bases). The germline V and J ends were trimmed by 3 bases and 2 bases, with 20 bases remaining between them. The CDR3 has 17 amino acids. Germline loops: CDR1 SNHLY, CDR2 FYNNEI. DNA for the CDR3: TGTGCCAGCAGTGAGGGGCAGGGGTGGGAGTACGCCTACGAGCAGTACTTC. It codes for CASSEGQGWEYAYEQYF.

The chain is built from TRBV19 and TRBJ2-2; tentatively, D is TRBD2 (6 bases). Looked up from germline, CDR1 is LNHDA and CDR2 is SQIVND (reference sequence). The V gene lost 3 bases and the J gene lost 7 bases, with 12 bases spanning the gap. The CDR3 has 14 residues. CDR3 protein: CASSMGGVGGELFF. Here the CDR3 DNA reads TGTGCCAGTAGTATGGGCGGGGTCGGCGGGGAGCTGTTTTTT.

The gene calls are TRBV30 and TRBJ2-3; no firm D call. V lost 0 bases and J lost 1, with 8 bases in between. The CDR3 runs to 14 residues. Germline V gene lookup returns CDR1 GTSNPN and CDR2 SVGIG (reference sequence). In DNA form, the CDR3 reads TGTGCCTGGAGTGTTGGCAGTGGCACAGATACGCAGTATTTT. Its protein is CAWSVGSGTDTQYF. The full variable domain, rest sourced from reference TRBV30 and TRBJ2-3, is SQTIHQWPATLVQPVGSPLSLECTVEGTSNPNLYWYRQAAGRGLQLLFYSVGIGQISSEVPQNLSASRPQDRQFILSSKKLLLSDSGFYLCAWSVGSGTDTQYFGPGTRLTVL.

DNA for the CDR3: TGTGCCAGCAGGGACGGACTATTCTATGGCTACACCTTC. It specifies CASRDGLFYGYTF. The chain uses TRBV6-1 and TRBJ1-2; D is undetermined. The CDR3 is made up of 13 amino acids. Germline CDR1 reads MNHNS; CDR2 reads SASEGT. The V end was cut by 6 bases, the J end by 4 bases, with 12 bases between.

The gene calls are TRBV5-1 and TRBJ1-4, with D unclear. The ends were cut back, 6 bases at V and 4 bases at J, with 13 bases in the middle. This CDR3 contains 14 residues. The V gene's germline CDR1 is SGHRS and CDR2 YFSETQ. This CDR3 is CASTRNGDNEKLFF. In DNA form, the CDR3 reads TGCGCCAGCACCCGTAACGGGGATAATGAAAAACTGTTTTTT. Full variable domain (missing parts from reference TRBV5-1 and TRBJ1-4): KAGVTQTPRYLIKTRGQQVTLSCSPISGHRSVSWYQQTPGQGLQFLFEYFSETQRNKGNFPGRFSGRQFSNSRSEMNVSTLELGDSALYLCASTRNGDNEKLFFGSGTQLSVL.

The chain combines TRBV27 with TRBJ2-2; 9 bases align to TRBD2. With V trimmed by 5 bases and J by 5 bases, 15 bases remained unmatched. The CDR3 extends over 18 amino acids. Germline-derived CDR1 and CDR2 are MNHEY and SMNVEV (reference sequence). CDR3 nucleotide sequence: TGTGCCAGCAGTACCCGGGTAGCGGGGGTGGGAAGGACCGGGGAGCTGTTTTTT. As protein: CASSTRVAGVGRTGELFF.

The V call is TRBV7-9, the J call TRBJ2-5; TRBD1 might be the D (5 bases). Germline V CDR1 and CDR2: SEHNR, FQNEAQ (reference sequence). CDR3 length: 13 amino acids. The V and J ends lost 2 bases and 6 bases respectively, with 10 bases between them. The CDR3 here is CASSLSQGKTQYF. The CDR3 DNA follows: TGTGCCAGCAGCTTATCGCAGGGAAAGACCCAGTACTTC.

This clone was detected once. The chain is built from TRBV11-2 and TRBJ2-7; a possible D gene is TRBD1 (5 bases). CDR1 is SGHAT, CDR2 FQNNGV, per germline. V was cut by 1 base and J by 0 bases, with 13 bases left in between. There are 16 residues in the CDR3. CDR3 in DNA: TGTGCCAGCAGCTTAGTCTTCGGGCAGGGCTCCTACGAGCAGTACTTC. Translating gives CASSLVFGQGSYEQYF.

V is TRBV7-9 and J is TRBJ2-7; D not resolved. Per the germline V gene, CDR1 is SEHNR and CDR2 is FQNEAQ (reference sequence). V gave up 5 bases and J gave up 3 bases, with 11 bases separating them. The CDR3 loop spans 13 amino acids. The CDR3 sequence is CASSRARSYEQYF. The CDR3, as DNA: TGTGCCAGCAGCCGTGCCAGAAGCTACGAGCAGTACTTC.

This clone was detected only once. V and J are TRBV5-1 and TRBJ2-2; possible D gene TRBD2, 5 bases. Germline V gene data show CDR1 as SGHRS and CDR2 as YFSETQ. V lost 4 bases to trimming and J lost 3 bases, with 13 bases between them. The CDR3 length is 15 residues. The CDR3 DNA reads TGCGCCAGCAGCGTCGGGGAGACGGACACCGGGGAGCTGTTTTTT. Encoded protein: CASSVGETDTGELFF.

J is TRBJ1-2 and V is TRBV19; D possibly corresponds to TRBD1 (5 bases). Per the germline V gene, CDR1 is LNHDA and CDR2 is SQIVND (reference sequence). The CDR3 is 13 amino acids. V was clipped by 3 bases and J by 6 bases, with 11 bases between them. The CDR3 spells CASSMPRDHGYTF. The CDR3 nucleotides read TGTGCCAGTAGTATGCCCAGGGATCATGGCTACACCTTC.

The rearrangement joins TRBV18 to TRBJ2-5, with 10 bases that match TRBD2. Per the germline V gene, CDR1 is KGHSH and CDR2 is LQKENI. The CDR3 sequence is 17 residues long. J lost 6 bases, V lost 1 base, and 11 bases had no gene match. The CDR3 protein is CASSPQGAGGPFKTQYF. CDR3 in DNA: TGTGCCAGCTCACCACAGGGAGCGGGAGGGCCATTTAAGACCCAGTACTTC.

V gene TRBV10-3 combines with J gene TRBJ2-7; TRBD1 aligns across 10 bases. CDR1 is ENHRY and CDR2 is SYGVKD in the germline V gene. The length of the CDR3 is 15 residues. The J segment lost 2 bases and the V segment lost 5 bases, leaving 6 bases of the junction unmatched. The CDR3 DNA reads as TGTGCCATCAGTACCCCCGGGACAGGGGCCTACGAGCAGTACTTC. The encoded protein is CAISTPGTGAYEQYF.

Here the CDR3 reads CASSSQQGARYGYTF. For the CDR3, the DNA is TGTGCCAGCAGCTCACAACAGGGGGCTAGATATGGCTACACCTTC. The genes are TRBV7-2 and TRBJ1-2; 9 bases map to TRBD1. The CDR3 length is 15 residues. With V trimmed by 4 bases and J by 5 bases, 8 bases remained unmatched. Germline V CDR1 and CDR2: SGHTA, FQGNSA. Full variable domain (missing parts from reference TRBV7-2 and TRBJ1-2): GAGVSQSPSNKVTEKGKDVELRCDPISGHTALYWYRQSLGQGLEFLIYFQGNSAPDKSGLPSDRFSAERTGGSVSTLTIQRTQQEDSAVYLCASSSQQGARYGYTFGSGTRLTVV.

The CDR3 reads CSSGINQPQHF. DNA for the CDR3: TGCAGTTCCGGGATAAATCAGCCCCAGCATTTT. The chain employs TRBV20-1 and TRBJ1-5; D gene unclear. The germline V gene has CDR1 DFQATT and CDR2 SNEGSKA (reference sequence). Trimming took 8 bases from V and 4 from J, leaving 9 bases between them. There are 11 residues in the CDR3.

V and J are TRBV4-2 and TRBJ2-1, with D possibly matching TRBD2 (5 bases). CDR1 is LGHNA, CDR2 YNFKEQ, per germline. The CDR3 has 15 residues. V lost 0 bases to trimming and J lost 8 bases, with 14 bases between them. DNA for the CDR3: TGTGCCAGCAGCCAAGAACTACTAGGTGGCGATGAGCAGTTCTTC. This encodes CASSQELLGGDEQFF.

This clone showed up just once. The chain's CDR3 is CASEMGTHMNTEAFF. The CDR3 nucleotides read TGTGCCAGTGAGATGGGGACACACATGAACACTGAAGCTTTCTTT. The chain combines TRBV19 with TRBJ1-1, with D perhaps matching TRBD1 (6 bases). The CDR3 totals 15 residues. Germline loops: CDR1 LNHDA, CDR2 SQIVND (reference sequence). V was pared by 8 bases and J by 0 bases, with 16 bases between.

The chain has TRBV5-4 and TRBJ1-1, with D tentatively TRBD1 (6 bases). The V gene's germline CDR1 is SGHNT and CDR2 YYREEE (reference sequence). The V gene lost 5 bases and the J gene lost 1 base, with 12 bases spanning the gap. There are 14 residues in the CDR3. As DNA, the CDR3 is TGTGCCAGCAGAGGCCCACAGGGGAACACTGAAGCTTTCTTT. Its protein product is CASRGPQGNTEAFF.

This rearrangement joins TRBV7-2 to TRBJ2-7, with no clear D. This CDR3 has 14 residues. The V end lost 1 base, the J end lost 4 bases, and 11 bases lay between the germline ends. Germline CDR1 and CDR2: SGHTA and FQGNSA. CDR3 nucleotides: TGTGCCAGCAGCTTAGATGCAAGCACTTACGAGCAGTACTTC. This translates into CASSLDASTYEQYF.

The rearrangement uses TRBV19 and TRBJ2-7; D perhaps matches TRBD1 (6 bases). This CDR3 has 14 residues. The V and J ends lost 5 bases and 4 bases respectively, with 15 bases between them. From germline, CDR1 is LNHDA and CDR2 SQIVND (reference sequence). DNA of the CDR3: TGTGCCAGTAGTGCCTTAAGCCAGGGGTACGAGCAGTACTTC. Translated, it gives CASSALSQGYEQYF. The complete variable domain, with remaining parts taken from reference TRBV19 and TRBJ2-7, reads DGGITQSPKYLFRKEGQNVTLSCEQNLNHDAMYWYRQDPGQGLRLIYYSQIVNDFQKGDIAEGYSVSREKKESFPLTVTSAQKNPTAFYLCASSALSQGYEQYFGPGTRLTVT.

V gene TRBV10-3 combines with J gene TRBJ1-2; TRBD1 aligns across 9 bases. The junction had 10 bases not matched to a gene; V was cut back by 3 bases and J by 8 bases. This CDR3 region has 15 residues. The V gene's germline CDR1 is ENHRY and CDR2 SYGVKD. CDR3 sequence: CAISDMGQGRTGYTF. The CDR3 DNA follows: TGTGCCATCAGTGATATGGGACAGGGACGGACGGGCTACACCTTC.

The chain has TRBV7-2 and TRBJ2-1; no reliable D call. V shed 5 bases and J shed 8 bases, with 10 bases lying between them. The germline V gene encodes CDR1 SGHTA and CDR2 FQGNSA. This CDR3 has 12 residues. CDR3 in amino acids: CASSPRFYEQFF. In DNA, the CDR3 is TGTGCCAGCAGCCCTAGGTTCTATGAGCAGTTCTTC.

The chain recombines TRBV5-1 with TRBJ2-1; TRBD2 aligns across 10 bases. Germline trimming cut 4 bases from V and 2 bases from J; bases unmatched to any gene: 3. The CDR3 has 15 residues. The germline CDR1 and CDR2 sequences are SGHRS and YFSETQ. DNA for the CDR3: TGCGCCAGCAGCGGGGGACTAGCGACCTACAATGAGCAGTTCTTC. Protein product: CASSGGLATYNEQFF.

This rearrangement joins TRBV27 to TRBJ2-5; 10 bases are a match to TRBD2. With V trimmed by 6 bases and J by 1 base, 8 bases remained unmatched. This CDR3 is built from 16 residues. The germline CDR1 and CDR2 sequences are MNHEY and SMNVEV (reference sequence). CDR3 coding DNA: TGTGCCAGCAGCCTCTTTTTAGCGGGAGGCCAAGAGACCCAGTACTTC. This translates into CASSLFLAGGQETQYF.

The J gene is TRBJ1-1, the V gene TRBV10-3; the D is unclear. This CDR3 spans 14 amino acids. CDR1 and CDR2 (germline): ENHRY, SYGVKD. The ends were cut back, 4 bases at V and 1 base at J, with 10 bases in the middle. The CDR3 loop is CAISVEESNTEAFF. DNA of the CDR3: TGTGCCATCAGTGTCGAGGAATCGAACACTGAAGCTTTCTTT.

The V and J genes are TRBV28 and TRBJ1-2; D is perhaps TRBD1 (6 bases). The ends were cut back, 6 bases at V and 6 bases at J, with 14 bases in the middle. This CDR3 has 13 residues. The germline CDR1 and CDR2 sequences are MDHEN and SYDVKM. The CDR3 bases are TGTGCCAGCAGCTACAGGGTAGTCAATGGCTACACCTTC. Its protein is CASSYRVVNGYTF.

The gene calls are TRBV7-6 and TRBJ2-3; tentative D call: TRBD2 (7 bases). CDR1 is SGHVS, CDR2 FNYEAQ, per germline. CDR3 length equals 17 residues. V was cut by 4 bases and J by 3 bases, with 20 bases left in between. The CDR3 loop reads CASSSGGGLRGTDTQYF. The CDR3 nucleotides are TGTGCCAGCAGCTCTGGCGGGGGCCTCAGGGGTACAGATACGCAGTATTTT. The variable domain in full, completed from reference TRBV7-6 and TRBJ2-3, reads GAGVSQSPRYKVTKRGQDVALRCDPISGHVSLYWYRQALGQGPEFLTYFNYEAQQDKSGLPNDRFSAERPEGSISTLTIQRTEQRDSAMYRCASSSGGGLRGTDTQYFGPGTRLTVL.

This sequence joins TRBV5-6 and TRBJ1-1; D unresolved. The CDR3 extends over 13 amino acids. Per the germline V gene, CDR1 is SGHDT and CDR2 is YYEEEE. The V and J ends lost 2 bases and 4 bases respectively, with 9 bases between them. The DNA of the CDR3 is TGTGCCAGCAGCTTCGGGAGGAGCACTGAAGCTTTCTTT. It codes for CASSFGRSTEAFF.